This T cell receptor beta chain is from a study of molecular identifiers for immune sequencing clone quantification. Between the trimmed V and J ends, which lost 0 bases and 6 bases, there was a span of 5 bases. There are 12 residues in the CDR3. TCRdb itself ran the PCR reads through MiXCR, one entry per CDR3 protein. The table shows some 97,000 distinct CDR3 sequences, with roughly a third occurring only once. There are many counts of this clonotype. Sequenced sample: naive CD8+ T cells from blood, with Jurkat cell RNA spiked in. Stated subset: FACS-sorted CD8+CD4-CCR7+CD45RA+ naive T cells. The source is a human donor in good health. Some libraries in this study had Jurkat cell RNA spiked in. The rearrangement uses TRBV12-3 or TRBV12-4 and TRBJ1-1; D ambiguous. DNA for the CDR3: TGTGCCAGCAGTTTAGCGAGCCCTGAAGCTTTCTTT. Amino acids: CASSLASPEAFF.